A selection of T cell receptor beta chains follows, all from one sample in a study of a mutant IDH1 vaccine in newly diagnosed glioma. No antigen is known for these receptors. Libraries were prepared by immunoSEQ multiplex PCR; TCRdb keeps only in-frame clonotypes and omits some of them. The sample contains 70,000 or so clones, more than 85% of which appear only once. The source material was PBMCs, sampled from a glioma patient whose treatment included an IDH1 peptide vaccine. These receptor sequences come from a man aged 25 to 40 with glioma. Both conserved end residues are part of each CDR3. D genes are given only for firm matches. Clone size is given for some rows only: seen once, a few or many times, or a class if the clone is expanded.

D: TRBD2; J: TRBJ2-1; V: TRBV5-1; size: few; DNA: TGCGCCAGCAGCTTAACGGGACTAGCGGGAGCAGTGGAGCAGTTCTTC; CDR3: CASSLTGLAGAVEQFF
D: .; J: TRBJ2-3; V: TRBV19; size: .; DNA: TGTGCCAGTAGTCCCTCGGGGGATACGCAGTATTTT; CDR3: CASSPSGDTQYF
D: TRBD1; J: TRBJ1-6; V: TRBV5-6; size: .; DNA: TGTGCCAGCAGCTTTGGGACAGGGGGCGCCTCGTCACCCCTCCACTTT; CDR3: CASSFGTGGASSPLHF
D: .; J: TRBJ2-7; V: TRBV11-3; size: .; DNA: TGTGCCAGCAGCTGGCAAGTCCAGGTCTACGAGCAGTACTTC; CDR3: CASSWQVQVYEQYF
D: .; J: TRBJ1-2; V: TRBV18; size: .; DNA: TGTGCCAGCTCACCGGGAGTCGGGACACCGGATGGCTACACCTTC; CDR3: CASSPGVGTPDGYTF
D: .; J: TRBJ2-7; V: TRBV10-3; size: .; DNA: TGTGCCATCAGTGAGTCGGGGGAGAAGTGGGACGAGCAGTACTTC; CDR3: CAISESGEKWDEQYF
D: TRBD2; J: TRBJ2-1; V: TRBV19; size: .; DNA: TGTGCCAGTAGGGGACTAGCGGGGATGGGTGAGCAGTTCTTC; CDR3: CASRGLAGMGEQFF
D: TRBD2; J: TRBJ2-1; V: TRBV19; size: .; DNA: TGTGCCAGTAGTATTTTAGGAGCGGGAGTAGGGAATGAGCAGTTCTTC; CDR3: CASSILGAGVGNEQFF
D: .; J: TRBJ1-4; V: TRBV5-6; size: .; DNA: TGTGCCAGCAGCTTGGGTCCCCATTCCGTTAATGAAAAACTGTTTTTT; CDR3: CASSLGPHSVNEKLFF
D: TRBD1; J: TRBJ1-6; V: TRBV7-9; size: .; DNA: TGTGCCAGCAGCACGCTCGACAGGGATTTGAATTCACCCCTCCACTTT; CDR3: CASSTLDRDLNSPLHF
D: .; J: TRBJ2-1; V: TRBV7-6; size: .; DNA: TGTGCCAGCAGCTTTTTGGGTCACAATGAGCAGTTCTTC; CDR3: CASSFLGHNEQFF
D: TRBD2; J: TRBJ2-1; V: TRBV7-2; size: .; DNA: TGTGCCAGCAGCTTACGGGAGGGCCTGGGTAATGAGCAGTTCTTC; CDR3: CASSLREGLGNEQFF
D: TRBD1; J: TRBJ1-2; V: TRBV30; size: .; DNA: TGTGCCCACGACAGGGGGGGAGGCTACACCTTC; CDR3: CAHDRGGGYTF
D: .; J: TRBJ1-1; V: TRBV6-5; size: .; DNA: TGTGCCAGCAGTTACTCGGGGGAATCCACTGAAGCTTTCTTT; CDR3: CASSYSGESTEAFF
D: .; J: TRBJ2-2; V: TRBV7-2; size: .; DNA: TGTGCCAGCAGCTCTACCCCAGGGGATACCGGGGAGCTGTTTTTT; CDR3: CASSSTPGDTGELFF
D: .; J: TRBJ1-1; V: TRBV6-1; size: .; DNA: TGTGCCAGCAGTGTAGGGTTGGACACTGAAGCTTTCTTT; CDR3: CASSVGLDTEAFF
D: .; J: TRBJ1-1; V: TRBV18; size: .; DNA: TGTGCCAGCTCACCCGGGCCGGTACCGAACACTGAAGCTTTCTTT; CDR3: CASSPGPVPNTEAFF
D: .; J: TRBJ1-1; V: TRBV30; size: few; DNA: TGTGCCTGGGCCGACATGTGGAACACTGAAGCTTTCTTT; CDR3: CAWADMWNTEAFF
D: TRBD2; J: TRBJ2-1; V: TRBV9; size: .; DNA: TGTGCCAGCAGCGTAGGTACTAGCGGGATCTACAATGAGCAGTTCTTC; CDR3: CASSVGTSGIYNEQFF
D: .; J: TRBJ1-1; V: TRBV7-3; size: .; DNA: TGTGCCAGCAGCGCGGGGGCGCAGGGGAACACTGAAGCTTTCTTT; CDR3: CASSAGAQGNTEAFF
D: TRBD1; J: TRBJ1-4; V: TRBV7-9; size: few; DNA: TGTGCCAGCAGCCGACAGGGGAGTAGGGAAAAACTGTTTTTT; CDR3: CASSRQGSREKLFF
D: .; J: TRBJ2-3; V: TRBV27; size: .; DNA: TGTGCCAGCAGTCACAGGGTTAGCACAGATACGCAGTATTTT; CDR3: CASSHRVSTDTQYF
D: .; J: TRBJ2-3; V: TRBV5-1; size: .; DNA: TGCGCCAGCAGCTTGGGACAGAACACAGATACGCAGTATTTT; CDR3: CASSLGQNTDTQYF
D: .; J: TRBJ1-1; V: TRBV27; size: .; DNA: TGTGCCAGCAGTCCCGCCTTGGATAGGAACACTGAAGCTTTCTTT; CDR3: CASSPALDRNTEAFF
D: TRBD1; J: TRBJ2-7; V: TRBV15; size: .; DNA: TGTGCCACCAGCAGAGGACAGGGGAACGAGCAGTACTTC; CDR3: CATSRGQGNEQYF
D: TRBD2; J: TRBJ2-1; V: TRBV5-1; size: .; DNA: TGCGCCAGCAGCTTGGTACTTAGCGGGGTAGGTTATGAGCAGTTCTTC; CDR3: CASSLVLSGVGYEQFF
D: .; J: TRBJ1-4; V: TRBV21-1; size: .; DNA: TGTGCCAGCAGCAAAAGTCAGCCCCCCACGGGTGCTAATGAAAAACTGTTTTTT; CDR3: CASSKSQPPTGANEKLFF
D: .; J: TRBJ2-5; V: TRBV5-1; size: .; DNA: TGCGCCAGCAGCTTCGCCTCAGGGGAAGAGACCCAGTACTTC; CDR3: CASSFASGEETQYF
D: TRBD1; J: TRBJ2-7; V: TRBV7-9; size: .; DNA: TGTGCCAGCAACCCGGGACAGGAAGGCGACGAGCAGTACTTC; CDR3: CASNPGQEGDEQYF
D: TRBD2; J: TRBJ2-7; V: TRBV2; size: .; DNA: TGTGCCACCCAGCGGGGGCCTCTCAACGAGCAGTACTTC; CDR3: CATQRGPLNEQYF
D: .; J: TRBJ1-2; V: TRBV4-1; size: .; DNA: TGCGCCAGCAACCTACGGGGGGGGTCTAGTGGCTACACCTTC; CDR3: CASNLRGGSSGYTF
D: .; J: TRBJ2-3; V: TRBV2; size: .; DNA: TGTGCCAGCCTCTTCCTCAGGTCCACAGATACGCAGTATTTT; CDR3: CASLFLRSTDTQYF
D: TRBD2; J: TRBJ2-1; V: TRBV5-1; size: once; DNA: TGCGCCAGCAGCTTAGGGACTAGCGGTATCAATGAGCAGTTCTTC; CDR3: CASSLGTSGINEQFF
D: .; J: TRBJ1-2; V: TRBV19; size: .; DNA: TGTGCCAGTACCATGCTTTGGACATCGAGGAAGTATGGCTACACCTTC; CDR3: CASTMLWTSRKYGYTF
D: TRBD1; J: TRBJ1-4; V: TRBV7-9; size: .; DNA: TGTGCCAGCAACCTAGGGGACAGGGCTAATGAAAAACTGTTTTTT; CDR3: CASNLGDRANEKLFF
D: .; J: TRBJ1-2; V: TRBV4-1; size: .; DNA: TGCGCCAGCAGCCACGGACCTAATGGCTACACCTTC; CDR3: CASSHGPNGYTF
D: .; J: TRBJ1-2; V: TRBV6-5; size: .; DNA: TGTGCCAGCAGTAACTCTTATGGGGGAAATGGCTACACCTTC; CDR3: CASSNSYGGNGYTF
D: .; J: TRBJ2-5; V: TRBV4-1; size: once; DNA: TGCGCCAGCAGCCAAGATAAGAGGGCCCAGTACTTC; CDR3: CASSQDKRAQYF
D: TRBD2; J: TRBJ2-1; V: TRBV18; size: .; DNA: TGTGCCACCTTAGCGGGCATCCCTTCCTACAATGAGCAGTTCTTC; CDR3: CATLAGIPSYNEQFF
D: .; J: TRBJ1-1; V: TRBV4-1; size: .; DNA: TGCGCCAGCAGCCAACTTTCATTAGGGGGTTTGAACACTGAAGCTTTCTTT; CDR3: CASSQLSLGGLNTEAFF
D: .; J: TRBJ2-2; V: TRBV5-6; size: .; DNA: TGTGCCAGCAGTTGGCAGGGGGGCCTCCCCGGGGAGCTGTTTTTT; CDR3: CASSWQGGLPGELFF
D: .; J: TRBJ2-2; V: TRBV6-7; size: .; DNA: TGTGCCAGCAGTTACTCTATCCGAGGTCTCGGGGAGCTGTTTTTT; CDR3: CASSYSIRGLGELFF
D: .; J: TRBJ1-2; V: TRBV9; size: once; DNA: TGTGCCAGCAGCGTAGTGCGGGAAAGTCGAGCGCCAGGGGAGGACTATGGCTACACCTTC; CDR3: CASSVVRESRAPGEDYGYTF
D: TRBD1; J: TRBJ1-6; V: TRBV6-1; size: .; DNA: TGTGCCAGCAGTGCCCGGGACAGGAGCTCCTATAATTCACCCCTCCACTTT; CDR3: CASSARDRSSYNSPLHF
D: .; J: TRBJ2-3; V: TRBV28; size: .; DNA: TGTGCCAGCAGTTTAAGCTTGCGGTTCCACACAGATACGCAGTATTTT; CDR3: CASSLSLRFHTDTQYF
D: TRBD2; J: TRBJ2-2; V: TRBV29-1; size: .; DNA: TGCAGCGTGGCCGGGACTAGCGGGAGTTCGACCGGGGAGCTGTTTTTT; CDR3: CSVAGTSGSSTGELFF
D: TRBD1; J: TRBJ2-7; V: TRBV11-2; size: .; DNA: TGTGCCAGCAGCTTAGAATCGCCGGGACAGGTACGGAGGGTGCAGTACTTC; CDR3: CASSLESPGQVRRVQYF
D: .; J: TRBJ2-3; V: TRBV7-2; size: .; DNA: TGTGCCAGCAGCTCTAGCGAAACAGATACGCAGTATTTT; CDR3: CASSSSETDTQYF
D: .; J: TRBJ2-2; V: TRBV6-5; size: .; DNA: TGTGCCAGCAGTACGAGAACCGGGGAGCTGTTTTTT; CDR3: CASSTRTGELFF
D: .; J: TRBJ1-3; V: TRBV7-9; size: once; DNA: TGTGCCAGCAGCCGGGACGGACTCTCTGGAAACACCATATATTTT; CDR3: CASSRDGLSGNTIYF
D: .; J: TRBJ1-1; V: TRBV5-3; size: .; DNA: TGTGCCAGAAGCTTGGCTGATATGAACACTGAAGCTTTCTTT; CDR3: CARSLADMNTEAFF
D: .; J: TRBJ2-2; V: TRBV11-2; size: once; DNA: TGTGCCAGCAGCCCCCTCGGGGGCACCGGGGAGCTGTTTTTT; CDR3: CASSPLGGTGELFF
D: .; J: TRBJ2-4; V: TRBV5-4; size: .; DNA: TGTGCCAGCAGCTTGGGACAGAGGGACATTCAGTACTTC; CDR3: CASSLGQRDIQYF
D: TRBD2; J: TRBJ2-7; V: TRBV7-8; size: .; DNA: TGTGCCAGCAGCTTACCCGGGAGGAGCTACGAGCAGTACTTC; CDR3: CASSLPGRSYEQYF
D: TRBD2; J: TRBJ2-7; V: TRBV30; size: .; DNA: TGTGCCTGGAGTGTATCAGCGGGGAACCACGAGCAGTACTTC; CDR3: CAWSVSAGNHEQYF